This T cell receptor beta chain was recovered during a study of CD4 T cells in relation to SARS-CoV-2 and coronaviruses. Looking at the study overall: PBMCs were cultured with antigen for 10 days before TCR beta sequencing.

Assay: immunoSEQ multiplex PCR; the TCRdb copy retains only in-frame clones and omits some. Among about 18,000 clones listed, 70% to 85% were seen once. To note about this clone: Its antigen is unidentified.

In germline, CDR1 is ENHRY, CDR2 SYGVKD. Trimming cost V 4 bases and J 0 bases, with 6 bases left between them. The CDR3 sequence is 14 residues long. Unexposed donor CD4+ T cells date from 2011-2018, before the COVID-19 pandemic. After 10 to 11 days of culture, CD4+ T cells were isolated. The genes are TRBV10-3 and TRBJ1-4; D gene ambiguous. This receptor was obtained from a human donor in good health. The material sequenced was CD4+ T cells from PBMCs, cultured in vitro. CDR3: CAISAQATNEKLFF. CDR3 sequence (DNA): TGTGCCATCAGTGCCCAGGCAACTAATGAAAAACTGTTTTTT.